The 14 T cell receptor beta chains reported below all come from one sample, sequenced in a study of blood T cell repertoires in COVID-19. Measured with immunoSEQ multiplex PCR; TCRdb has only the in-frame clones, and not every one. This sample has 150,000 to 200,000 clones; just under 90% occur once, and the top ten carry under 15%. Sequencing was performed on peripheral blood. Receptors were obtained from a woman aged 70 to 79 with COVID-19, enrolled during active disease.

Points on this clone: At one end the junction does not follow the germline gene, possibly because of a read error. The CDR3 sequence: CASSFTPGLAGVRETQYF. The CDR3 DNA reads as TGTGCTAGCAGCTTTACCCCGGGACTAGCGGGAGTACGGGAGACCCAGTACTTC. The chain carries TRBV7-7 and TRBJ2-5; 14 bases match TRBD2. Looked up from germline, CDR1 is SSHAT and CDR2 is FNYEAQ (reference sequence). The CDR3 is 18 amino acids.

The genes are TRBV6-4 and TRBJ1-3; TRBD1 matches at 8 bases. The CDR3 has 15 amino acids. CDR1 is MRHNA, CDR2 SNTAGT, per germline. With 5 bases clipped from V and 8 bases from J, the junction kept 11 bases outside the gene matches. CDR3 sequence reads: CASSKPDRGRDTIYF. In nucleotides, the CDR3 is TGTGCCAGCAGTAAGCCCGACAGGGGAAGGGACACCATATATTTT.

The chain combines TRBV27 with TRBJ1-3; D might be TRBD1 (5 bases). V was cut by 3 bases and J by 0 bases, with 15 bases left in between. The CDR3 spans 17 residues. The germline V gene encodes CDR1 MNHEY and CDR2 SMNVEV (reference sequence). The CDR3 here is CASSFPGGGDSGNTIYF. The CDR3 nucleotides read TGTGCCAGCAGTTTTCCGGGGGGAGGGGACTCTGGAAACACCATATATTTT.

In its sample, this clone was seen a few times. This sequence joins TRBV5-1 and TRBJ1-5, with TRBD1 identical over 10 bases. Per germline, CDR1 SGHRS and CDR2 YFSETQ. Trimming cost V 4 bases and J 5 bases; bases outside gene matches: 9. The CDR3 has 16 residues. The CDR3: CASSRYGQGGHQPQHF. As DNA, the CDR3 is TGCGCCAGCAGCAGATACGGACAGGGGGGCCATCAGCCCCAGCATTTT.

In this sample, this clone turned up a few times. This chain links TRBV19 with TRBJ1-6, with a weak D call TRBD1 (5 bases). Trimming cost V 3 bases and J 12 bases, with 6 bases left between them. The CDR3 consists of 11 residues. The germline V gene has CDR1 LNHDA and CDR2 SQIVND (reference sequence). In DNA, the CDR3 is TGTGCCAGTAGTATGCAGGGACCCCTCCACTTT. Translation: CASSMQGPLHF.

The rearrangement links TRBV4-3 to TRBJ2-7, with unresolved D. The CDR3 is made up of 16 amino acids. The V end lost 0 bases, the J end lost 1 base, and 13 bases lay between the germline ends. Germline V CDR1 and CDR2: LGHNA, YSLEER. The CDR3 sequence: CASSQDRSHLSYEQYF. CDR3 DNA: TGCGCCAGCAGCCAAGATAGGAGCCATTTGTCCTACGAGCAGTACTTC.

The V and J genes are TRBV30 and TRBJ1-3, with 7 bases identical to TRBD1. V lost 2 bases, J lost 4 bases, and 8 bases stayed unmatched. The germline gives CDR1 GTSNPN, CDR2 SVGIG (reference sequence). This CDR3 has 15 amino acids. The CDR3 nucleotides are TGTGCCTGGAGTAAGACAGGGTTTGTCGGAAACACCATATATTTT. This sequence encodes CAWSKTGFVGNTIYF.

Comments on this clone: The junction departs from the called germline gene at one end, perhaps through a read error. V usage is TRBV6-2 or TRBV6-3 and J usage is TRBJ2-5; 14 bases match TRBD2. Germline V lookup: CDR1 MNHEY, CDR2 SVGEGT. This CDR3 contains 17 residues. Here the CDR3 DNA reads TGTGGCAGCAGTTACGGACTAGCGGGAGGTCCACAAGAGACCCAGTACTTC. Its protein product is CGSSYGLAGGPQETQYF.

V usage is TRBV11-3 and J usage is TRBJ1-1, with 9 bases aligning to TRBD1. V shed 5 bases, J shed 1 base, and the junction held 2 bases outside the gene matches. There are 14 residues in the CDR3. Germline loops: CDR1 SGHNT, CDR2 YENEEA. The CDR3 reads CASSLGQGNTEAFF. CDR3 DNA: TGTGCCAGCAGCCTGGGACAGGGGAACACTGAAGCTTTCTTT. The whole variable domain, filled in from reference TRBV11-3 and TRBJ1-1, reads EAGVVQSPRYKIIEKKQPVAFWCNPISGHNTLYWYLQNLGQGPELLIRYENEEAVDDSQLPKDRFSAERLKGVDSTLKIQPAELGDSAVYLCASSLGQGNTEAFFGQGTRLTVV.

The rearrangement uses TRBV30 and TRBJ1-4; D gene uncertain. Germline-derived CDR1 and CDR2 are GTSNPN and SVGIG (reference sequence). This CDR3 region has 13 residues. V was shortened by 0 bases and J by 8 bases, with 10 bases between the two germline ends. The CDR3 region has the DNA TGTGCCTGGAGTGTAAAGGGAGGGGAAAAACTGTTTTTT. It specifies CAWSVKGGEKLFF.

The V call is TRBV29-1, the J call TRBJ1-5, with 7 bases lining up with TRBD1. Germline V gene sequence: CDR1 SQVTM, CDR2 ANQGSEA. V was clipped by 7 bases and J by 7 bases; unmatched bases: 10. This CDR3 spans 13 amino acids. The chain's CDR3 is CSAQTGLGQPQHF. CDR3 DNA: TGCAGCGCCCAGACAGGGCTGGGGCAGCCCCAGCATTTT.

The chain joins TRBV11-3 to TRBJ2-7; D is possibly TRBD1 (7 bases). The CDR3 has 17 amino acids. Germline V CDR1 and CDR2: SGHNT, YENEEA. Trimming left V 0 bases short and J 2 bases short, with 17 bases between. The CDR3 protein is CASSLDRGGTDTYEQYF. The DNA for the CDR3 is TGTGCCAGCAGCTTAGATCGAGGGGGGACAGATACCTACGAGCAGTACTTC.

The V gene is TRBV5-5, the J gene TRBJ1-1; D might be TRBD1 (5 bases). Germline V gene sequence: CDR1 SGHKS, CDR2 YYEKEE (reference sequence). The CDR3 sequence is 13 residues long. V gave up 1 base and J gave up 9 bases, with 13 bases separating them. The CDR3 sequence is CASSLQLQDQAFF. DNA for the CDR3: TGTGCCAGCAGCTTGCAGCTACAGGACCAAGCTTTCTTT. Complete variable domain (other parts from reference TRBV5-5 and TRBJ1-1): DAGVTQSPTHLIKTRGQQVTLRCSPISGHKSVSWYQQVLGQGPQFIFQYYEKEERGRGNFPDRFSARQFPNYSSELNVNALLLGDSALYLCASSLQLQDQAFFGQGTRLTVV.

The CDR3 loop reads CASSQIASNQPQHF. The CDR3 DNA sequence: TGCGCCAGCAGCCAAATAGCTAGCAATCAGCCCCAGCATTTT. The chain recombines TRBV4-1 with TRBJ1-5; D not certain. Germline lookup yields CDR1 MGHRA and CDR2 YSYEKL. Between the trimmed V and J ends, which lost 2 bases and 0 bases, there was a span of 5 bases. The CDR3 has 14 amino acids.